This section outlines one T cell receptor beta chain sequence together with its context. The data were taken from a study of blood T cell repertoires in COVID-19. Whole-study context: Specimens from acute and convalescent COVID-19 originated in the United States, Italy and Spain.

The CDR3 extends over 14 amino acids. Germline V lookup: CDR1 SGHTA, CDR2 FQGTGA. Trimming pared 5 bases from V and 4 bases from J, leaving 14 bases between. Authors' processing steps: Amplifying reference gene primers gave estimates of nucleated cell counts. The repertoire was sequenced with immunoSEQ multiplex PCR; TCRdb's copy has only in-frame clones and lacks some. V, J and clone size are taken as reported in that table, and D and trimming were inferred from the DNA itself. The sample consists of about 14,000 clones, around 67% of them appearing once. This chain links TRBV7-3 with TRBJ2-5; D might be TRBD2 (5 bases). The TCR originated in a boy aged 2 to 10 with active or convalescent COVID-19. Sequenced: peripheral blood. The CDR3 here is CASSLGRGRETQYF. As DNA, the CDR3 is TGTGCCAGCAGCCTAGGGCGAGGGAGAGAGACCCAGTACTTC.